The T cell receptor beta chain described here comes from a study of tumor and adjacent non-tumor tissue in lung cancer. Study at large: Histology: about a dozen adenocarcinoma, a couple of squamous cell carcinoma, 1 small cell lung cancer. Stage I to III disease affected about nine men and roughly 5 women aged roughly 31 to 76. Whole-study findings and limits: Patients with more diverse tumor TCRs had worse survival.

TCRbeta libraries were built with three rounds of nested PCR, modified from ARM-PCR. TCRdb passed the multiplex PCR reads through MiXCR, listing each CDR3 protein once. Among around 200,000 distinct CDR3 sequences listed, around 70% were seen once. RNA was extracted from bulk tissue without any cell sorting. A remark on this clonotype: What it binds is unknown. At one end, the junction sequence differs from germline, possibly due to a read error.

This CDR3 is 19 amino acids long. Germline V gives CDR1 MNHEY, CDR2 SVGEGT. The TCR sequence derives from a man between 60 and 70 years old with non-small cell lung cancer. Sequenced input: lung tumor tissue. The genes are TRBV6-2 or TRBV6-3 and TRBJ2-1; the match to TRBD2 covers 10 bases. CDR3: CAGSCPNYASGSSGIEQFF. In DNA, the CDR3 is TGTGCCGGCAGTTGCCCAAACTATGCTAGCGGGAGTTCTGGCATTGAGCAGTTCTTC.